This TCR beta chain was profiled in a study of CD8 T cells in Susac syndrome (dated by TCRdb to the late 2010s). About the investigation overall: The study used repertoire sequencing to test whether antigen drove CD8+ T cell activation and differentiation in Susac syndrome.

Summary of the overall study and its limitations: The TCR sequencing and HLA analysis was acknowledged to have included a relatively small number of individuals.

RNA was extracted using the RNeasy kit, and roughly 0.5 to 1 microgram was reverse transcribed with random hexamers. TCR beta CDR3 regions were amplified with the immunoSEQ multiplex PCR assay covering 54 Vbeta and 13 Jbeta segments. Bias from PCR amplification was corrected by using a synthetic template baseline for primer optimization and for computational correction. As for how the authors treated the data: Only productive sequences were kept, with reads annotated to V, D and J genes according to IMGT and analyzed in immunoSEQ Analyzer. Clonality was calculated as one minus the Shannon entropy normalized by log2 of the number of productive unique sequences. For each patient and control, public and private clones were evaluated among the 100 most prevalent clones. Clones were defined as Susac-specific if absent from the healthy and MS cohorts, from 900 to 1,300 published viral clones and from other ImmuneACCESS disease sequences. TCRdb reprocessing: public reads trimmed at Q25 with fastp, clones called with MiXCR, in-frame beta chains kept. Entries that share a CDR3 protein sequence are merged under the most common genes and DNA. The V and J calls and clone size come from TCRdb's table, not from the authors' own analysis. The sample data list approximately 200,000 distinct CDR3 sequences, and just under 95% of these were observed just once. The top ten clones comprise around 0.08% of the sample.

High-throughput TCR beta sequencing profiled peripheral blood CD8+ and CD4+ T cells from healthy donors, Susac syndrome patients and multiple sclerosis patients. Treatment-naive patients with stable or active relapsing-remitting disease fulfilling revised McDonald criteria were used as multiple sclerosis controls. Bulk CD8+ and CD4+ T cells were purified by magnetic negative isolation, whereas CD8+ TEMRA cells were enriched by FACS. Blood was collected in EDTA tubes and processed within 24 hours, with PBMCs isolated through density gradient centrifugation. PBMCs destined for TCR sequencing were cryopreserved in liquid nitrogen and later thawed in a 37 °C water bath. The sorted or isolated CD4+, CD8+ and CD8+ TEMRA cells reached a purity of at least 90%. CDR1 and CDR2 (LGHDT, YNNKEL) derive from the germline V gene (reference sequence). The V and J ends are trimmed by 2 bases and 2 bases, leaving 10 bases between them. The CDR3 contains 14 residues, cysteine and phenylalanine counted. Only the CDR3 DNA stays, 42 bases, in frame from base 1.

Points on this clonotype: This receptor's antigen is unknown. No much larger clone exists at a distance of one base, and base qualities are not known.

The rearrangement joined TRBV3-1 to TRBJ2-7, and TRBD1 may be the D gene, going by 6 matching bases. This TCR derives from a human donor with multiple sclerosis. Sample: CD4+ T cells from PBMCs. In nucleotides, the sequence is TGTGCCAGCAGCCAATGGGACACCACCTACGAGCAGTACTTC. Its coded protein is CASSQWDTTYEQYF.